This is a list of T cell receptor beta chains from one sample in a study of T cells after yellow fever vaccination. TCRdb re-called the 5' RACE reads through MiXCR, storing one row per CDR3 protein. The sample lists 400,000 to 450,000 distinct CDR3 sequences; 18% were seen once. The source material was PBMCs, sampled before the yellow fever booster vaccination. These TCRs come from a man aged 18-30 years who received the YFV17D yellow fever vaccine. CDR3s include the opening cysteine and the closing phenylalanine or tryptophan. Each record gives: D gene, J gene, clone size, V gene, CDR3 DNA, CDR3 protein. The D gene is left open where the match is weak. The listing skips clone size in some rows; elsewhere it reads once, few, many or a size class.

d_call: .; j_call: TRBJ2-2; clone_size: once; v_call: TRBV28; cdr3_nt: TGTGCCAGCAGTTTTGCCAGGGCGGCCGGGGAGCTGTTTTTT; cdr3_aa: CASSFARAAGELFF
d_call: TRBD2; j_call: TRBJ2-2; clone_size: many; v_call: TRBV12-3/TRBV12-4; cdr3_nt: TGTGCCAGCAGTTTACGTCTAGCGGGGGGGGAGCTGTTTTTT; cdr3_aa: CASSLRLAGGELFF
d_call: .; j_call: TRBJ1-1; clone_size: few; v_call: TRBV20-1; cdr3_nt: TGCAGTGCTAGTGGGCCAGTTGAGGCTTTCTTT; cdr3_aa: CSASGPVEAFF
d_call: .; j_call: TRBJ2-6; clone_size: .; v_call: TRBV24-1; cdr3_nt: TGTGCCACCAGTGATTTGGACTCCGGGGCCAACGTCCTGACTTTC; cdr3_aa: CATSDLDSGANVLTF
d_call: .; j_call: TRBJ1-3; clone_size: .; v_call: TRBV12-3/TRBV12-4; cdr3_nt: TGTGCCAGCAGTTTATCGGGGCCTGGAAACACCATATATTTT; cdr3_aa: CASSLSGPGNTIYF
d_call: .; j_call: TRBJ2-2; clone_size: .; v_call: TRBV11-1; cdr3_nt: TGTGCCAGCAGCCTTCGGTTACAGTTGAACACCGGGGAGCTGTTTTTT; cdr3_aa: CASSLRLQLNTGELFF
d_call: .; j_call: TRBJ1-6; clone_size: few; v_call: TRBV2; cdr3_nt: TGTGCCAGCATAGCTGGTGCTCCCCCCCTCCACTTT; cdr3_aa: CASIAGAPPLHF
d_call: TRBD2; j_call: TRBJ2-1; clone_size: few; v_call: TRBV7-9; cdr3_nt: TGTGCCAGCAGCTTAGATGGGAGACTAGCGGGGGTGTCCAATGAGCAGTTCTTC; cdr3_aa: CASSLDGRLAGVSNEQFF
d_call: .; j_call: TRBJ1-2; clone_size: few; v_call: TRBV4-3; cdr3_nt: TGCGCCAGCAGCCAAGATCTGGGTACTGGCTACACCTTC; cdr3_aa: CASSQDLGTGYTF
d_call: TRBD2; j_call: TRBJ2-3; clone_size: few; v_call: TRBV20-1; cdr3_nt: TGCAGTGCTGCAATAGCGGGGGGGGCAGATACGCAGTATTTT; cdr3_aa: CSAAIAGGADTQYF
d_call: .; j_call: TRBJ1-4; clone_size: .; v_call: TRBV6-6; cdr3_nt: TGTGCCAGCAGTTCTCTCGAGTCAGGAGGACTGTTTTTT; cdr3_aa: CASSSLESGGLFF
d_call: .; j_call: TRBJ2-3; clone_size: few; v_call: TRBV7-9; cdr3_nt: TGTGCCAGCAGCCTAACAGGGCCGGATGATACGCAGTATTTT; cdr3_aa: CASSLTGPDDTQYF
d_call: .; j_call: TRBJ1-4; clone_size: .; v_call: TRBV7-2; cdr3_nt: TGTGCCAGCAGCTTAGGTGGGACCGTTCTCGCGAGTGAAAAACTGTTTTTT; cdr3_aa: CASSLGGTVLASEKLFF
d_call: TRBD2; j_call: TRBJ2-4; clone_size: many; v_call: TRBV7-2; cdr3_nt: TGTGCCAGCAGCTTAGCCGGGACTAAAAAAAACATTCAGTACTTC; cdr3_aa: CASSLAGTKKNIQYF
d_call: .; j_call: TRBJ2-5; clone_size: .; v_call: TRBV20-1; cdr3_nt: TGCAGTGCTAGGGCCCCGGCGTCAAGAGAGACCCAGTACTTC; cdr3_aa: CSARAPASRETQYF
d_call: TRBD2; j_call: TRBJ2-7; clone_size: few; v_call: TRBV20-1; cdr3_nt: TGCAGTGCCGGGACTAGCGGAGGTTACGAGCAGTACTTC; cdr3_aa: CSAGTSGGYEQYF
d_call: .; j_call: TRBJ2-1; clone_size: few; v_call: TRBV18; cdr3_nt: TGTGCCAGCACCGGGACAGAGCAGTTCTTC; cdr3_aa: CASTGTEQFF
d_call: .; j_call: TRBJ2-3; clone_size: .; v_call: TRBV6-2/TRBV6-3; cdr3_nt: TGTGCCAGCAGCCCCGGCGGGGTTACACAGGGAGGTCCCACAGATACGCAGTATTTT; cdr3_aa: CASSPGGVTQGGPTDTQYF
d_call: .; j_call: TRBJ2-6; clone_size: few; v_call: TRBV12-2; cdr3_nt: TGTGCAAGTCGCATTTATGCAGCGGGGGGGCCAGCTGGGGCCAACGTCCTGACTTTC; cdr3_aa: CASRIYAAGGPAGANVLTF
d_call: .; j_call: TRBJ2-2; clone_size: many; v_call: TRBV15; cdr3_nt: TGTGCCACCAGCAGAGATTTGGGGGGCGGGGAGCTGTTTTTT; cdr3_aa: CATSRDLGGGELFF
d_call: TRBD2; j_call: TRBJ2-5; clone_size: .; v_call: TRBV7-2; cdr3_nt: TGTGCCAGCAGCCCACTGAGCGGGGGGGCGGTGGAGACCCAGTACTTC; cdr3_aa: CASSPLSGGAVETQYF
d_call: .; j_call: TRBJ1-2; clone_size: .; v_call: TRBV4-3; cdr3_nt: TGCGCCAGCAGCCAAGGAGGGACTAACTATGGCTACACCTTC; cdr3_aa: CASSQGGTNYGYTF
d_call: TRBD2; j_call: TRBJ2-5; clone_size: .; v_call: TRBV4-3; cdr3_nt: TGCGCCAGCAGCCAAGATGGGACTAGCGTACAAGAGACCCAGTACTTC; cdr3_aa: CASSQDGTSVQETQYF
d_call: TRBD1; j_call: TRBJ1-1; clone_size: few; v_call: TRBV6-5; cdr3_nt: TGTGCCAGCAGTTACCCCTCGACAGGGGGCATGAAAACTGAAGCTTTCTTT; cdr3_aa: CASSYPSTGGMKTEAFF
d_call: TRBD2; j_call: TRBJ2-3; clone_size: many; v_call: TRBV20-1; cdr3_nt: TGCAGTGCTGGGGACCTCCGGGGGGGCTCAGATACGCAGTATTTT; cdr3_aa: CSAGDLRGGSDTQYF
d_call: .; j_call: TRBJ2-5; clone_size: few; v_call: TRBV7-2; cdr3_nt: TGTGCCAGCAGCTTAGTCCAGGAACAGACCCAGTACTTC; cdr3_aa: CASSLVQEQTQYF
d_call: .; j_call: TRBJ1-3; clone_size: many; v_call: TRBV20-1; cdr3_nt: TGCAGTGCTAGAGTTGGAGGAAACACCATATATTTT; cdr3_aa: CSARVGGNTIYF
d_call: TRBD1; j_call: TRBJ1-1; clone_size: .; v_call: TRBV2; cdr3_nt: TGTGCCAGCAGTGAAGCGCGCGGTAGGGGGCGAGTCACTGAAGCTTTCTTT; cdr3_aa: CASSEARGRGRVTEAFF
d_call: .; j_call: TRBJ1-1; clone_size: .; v_call: TRBV5-1; cdr3_nt: TGCGCCAGCAGCTTGGAACCCCGGAGAGCTTTCTTT; cdr3_aa: CASSLEPRRAFF
d_call: TRBD1; j_call: TRBJ1-1; clone_size: few; v_call: TRBV3-1; cdr3_nt: TGTGCCAGCAGTCACACCGGGACAGGGGTGACTACTGAAGCTTTCTTT; cdr3_aa: CASSHTGTGVTTEAFF
d_call: .; j_call: TRBJ1-1; clone_size: few; v_call: TRBV7-6; cdr3_nt: TGTGCCAGCAGCACCGACCCCTGGACTGAAGCTTTCTTT; cdr3_aa: CASSTDPWTEAFF
d_call: .; j_call: TRBJ1-4; clone_size: many; v_call: TRBV5-1; cdr3_nt: TGCGCCACCTCAAAGGGGGGGATTGATGAAAAACTGTTTTTT; cdr3_aa: CATSKGGIDEKLFF
d_call: .; j_call: TRBJ2-7; clone_size: few; v_call: TRBV4-1; cdr3_nt: TGCGCCAGCAGCCTGACGGGTGGGGAGCAGTACTTC; cdr3_aa: CASSLTGGEQYF
d_call: .; j_call: TRBJ1-1; clone_size: few; v_call: TRBV4-3; cdr3_nt: TGCGCCAGCAGTCCGCTTACTACAGGTACTGAAGCTTTCTTT; cdr3_aa: CASSPLTTGTEAFF
d_call: .; j_call: TRBJ2-5; clone_size: .; v_call: TRBV7-4; cdr3_nt: TGTGCCAGCAGCTTAACGGGGCGGGGATGTCAAGAGACCCAGTACTTC; cdr3_aa: CASSLTGRGCQETQYF
d_call: TRBD1; j_call: TRBJ2-2; clone_size: .; v_call: TRBV4-1; cdr3_nt: TGCGCCAGCAGCCAGACACAGGGGGCGGGGGAGCTGTTTTTT; cdr3_aa: CASSQTQGAGELFF
d_call: .; j_call: TRBJ2-3; clone_size: .; v_call: TRBV20-1; cdr3_nt: TGCAGTGCTAGTGATAGAGCGGGCACAGATACGCAGTATTTT; cdr3_aa: CSASDRAGTDTQYF
d_call: .; j_call: TRBJ2-1; clone_size: few; v_call: TRBV14; cdr3_nt: TGTGCCAGCAGCCAACTAAAGGGGGCCTACAATGAGCAGTTCTTC; cdr3_aa: CASSQLKGAYNEQFF
d_call: TRBD1; j_call: TRBJ1-5; clone_size: many; v_call: TRBV7-6; cdr3_nt: TGTGCCAGCAGCGCAGGGACAGGGCCCCAGCCCCAGCATTTT; cdr3_aa: CASSAGTGPQPQHF
d_call: .; j_call: TRBJ1-2; clone_size: few; v_call: TRBV29-1; cdr3_nt: TGCAGCGTTTGGGACCACGGGAGCTACACCTTC; cdr3_aa: CSVWDHGSYTF